This T cell receptor (beta chain) is from a study of blood T cell repertoires in COVID-19. The CDR3 loop spans 17 amino acids. Losses at the gene ends were 4 bases for V and 3 bases for J; bases not matched to a gene: 11. Per the germline V gene, CDR1 is LGHNA and CDR2 is YNFKEQ. The method was immunoSEQ multiplex PCR; TCRdb's version includes in-frame clones alone and lacks a portion of them. The sample lists a few hundred thousand clones, around 91% seen once, with approximately 15% in the top ten. This chain joins TRBV4-2 and TRBJ2-3, with TRBD2 identical over 9 bases. The sequence came from a man between 25 and 39 years old who had been exposed to COVID-19. Sequencing used PBMCs or T cells enriched from blood (not recorded which). The CDR3 nucleotides read TGTGCCAGCAGCCCCCAGGGCGGGGGGGTGAGAACAGATACGCAGTATTTT. Translation gives CASSPQGGGVRTDTQYF.